Following are 28 T cell receptor beta chains from one sample sequenced in a study of T cells in Graves' hyperthyroidism and ophthalmopathy. TCR beta CDR3 regions were amplified from RNA. When the TCR CDR3 underwent first-round RT-PCR, the HTBI primer set was used. TCRdb independently ran MiXCR on the multiplex PCR reads; one entry per CDR3 protein. There are about 560,000 distinct CDR3 sequences in the sample; roughly 15% occur only once, and roughly 14% lies in the top ten. Sequences were obtained from blood. The receptors come from a woman aged 40-49 years with Graves' hyperthyroidism.

The V and J genes are TRBV7-9 and TRBJ2-5; D tentatively fits TRBD1 or TRBD2 (5 bases each). Trimming pared 5 bases from V and 4 bases from J, leaving 23 bases between. Looked up from germline, CDR1 is SEHNR and CDR2 is FQNEAQ (reference sequence). The CDR3 extends over 17 amino acids. The CDR3 DNA follows: TGTGCCAGCAGCCCAGAAGCCACCGGGACCCGCATAGAGACCCAGTACTTC. Protein: CASSPEATGTRIETQYF.

The genes are TRBV24-1 and TRBJ2-4; TRBD1 aligns across 10 bases. V lost 6 bases to trimming and J lost 5 bases; unmatched junction nucleotides: 6. The germline V gene has CDR1 KGHDR and CDR2 SFDVKD. The CDR3 consists of 15 residues. The CDR3 sequence: CATSRTGGLENIQYF. The CDR3 nucleotides are TGTGCCACCAGTAGGACAGGGGGGTTAGAAAACATTCAGTACTTC.

This clonotype was observed many times. The genes are TRBV28 and TRBJ1-2; D gene unclear. CDR1 and CDR2 (germline): MDHEN, SYDVKM. CDR3 length: 14 residues. Trimming removed 5 bases at V and 1 base at J, with 11 bases between. CDR3 DNA sequence: TGTGCCAGCAGTCCTCCGGGGTATAACTATGGCTACACCTTC. Translated: CASSPPGYNYGYTF.

Ten or more counts support this clonotype. The chain recombines TRBV27 with TRBJ2-1, with TRBD2 matching over 9 bases. Trimming took 3 bases from V and 7 from J; bases not matched to a gene: 1. This CDR3 has 13 amino acids. Germline CDR1 and CDR2: MNHEY and SMNVEV (reference sequence). The CDR3 here is CASSFAGGNEQFF. DNA of the CDR3: TGTGCCAGCAGTTTTGCGGGGGGGAATGAGCAGTTCTTC.

The sample holds a few counts of this clonotype. The rearrangement uses TRBV20-1 and TRBJ2-3; 8 bases are a match to TRBD2. V was clipped by 0 bases and J by 1 base; unmatched bases: 3. The CDR3 is made up of 15 amino acids. CDR1 is DFQATT and CDR2 is SNEGSKA in the germline V gene (reference sequence). CDR3 region: CSARDTSGGTDTQYF. The CDR3 bases are TGCAGTGCTAGAGATACTAGCGGCGGCACAGATACGCAGTATTTT.

This clonotype was seen a few times. V gene TRBV7-2 combines with J gene TRBJ2-1, with a tentative D call TRBD2 (5 bases). The germline V and J ends were trimmed by 1 base and 6 bases, with 16 bases remaining between them. The CDR3 consists of 16 residues. Germline lookup yields CDR1 SGHTA and CDR2 FQGNSA. As DNA, the CDR3 is TGTGCCAGCAGCTTAGAGCAGGAGGTCGAAAGCAATGAGCAGTTCTTC. Amino acid sequence: CASSLEQEVESNEQFF.

The sample holds many counts of this clonotype. The chain couples TRBV11-2 to TRBJ2-1; the match to TRBD2 covers 8 bases. Trimming at V came to 5 bases and at J to 5 bases, leaving 14 bases not matched to a gene. CDR1 is SGHAT, CDR2 FQNNGV, per germline. CDR3 size: 17 residues. DNA of the CDR3: TGTGCCAGCAGCCCTACTAGCGGAACAACGGTCCACAATGAGCAGTTCTTC. Translated, it gives CASSPTSGTTVHNEQFF. The entire variable domain, with the rest obtained from reference TRBV11-2 and TRBJ2-1, is as follows: EAGVAQSPRYKIIEKRQSVAFWCNPISGHATLYWYQQILGQGPKLLIQFQNNGVVDDSQLPKDRFSAERLKGVDSTLKIQPAKLEDSAVYLCASSPTSGTTVHNEQFFGPGTRLTVL.

This chain's CDR3 is CASSLGAGGSSYNEQFF. CDR3 bases: TGCGCCAGCAGCTTGGGGGCAGGGGGAAGCTCCTACAATGAGCAGTTCTTC. This chain joins TRBV5-1 and TRBJ2-1; 7 nucleotides agree with TRBD1. The CDR3 covers 17 residues. The germline V gene has CDR1 SGHRS and CDR2 YFSETQ. J lost 0 bases, V lost 0 bases, and 6 bases had no gene match.

This clonotype appeared many times. The gene calls are TRBV28 and TRBJ1-2; unclear D gene. This CDR3 is 13 amino acids long. Germline assignment: CDR1 MDHEN and CDR2 SYDVKM. V was clipped by 10 bases and J by 5 bases, with 17 bases between them. CDR3 in DNA: TGTGCCACAAAAGGGCTGGGTTTATATGGCTACACCTTC. It yields the protein CATKGLGLYGYTF.

This clonotype was picked up many times. The J gene is TRBJ1-2, the V gene TRBV10-3, with D uncertain. Between the trimmed V and J ends, which lost 0 bases and 0 bases, there was a span of 5 bases. In germline, CDR1 is ENHRY, CDR2 SYGVKD. The CDR3 is 14 residues long. The CDR3 nucleotides read TGTGCCATCAGTGAGTCACGTACTAACTATGGCTACACCTTC. It translates to CAISESRTNYGYTF.

For the CDR3, the DNA is TGCAGTGCGACCGGGACTAGCGGGATGGATGAGCAGTTCTTC. Residues: CSATGTSGMDEQFF. The chain recombines TRBV20-1 with TRBJ2-1; 13 bases line up with TRBD2. The V and J ends lost 6 bases and 8 bases, in that order; junction bases with no gene match: 7. Germline V CDR1 and CDR2: DFQATT, SNEGSKA (reference sequence). The CDR3 is 14 residues long.

This clonotype was observed many times. The rearrangement joins TRBV28 to TRBJ2-7, with D uncertain. The CDR3 covers 13 residues. Germline CDR1 is MDHEN and CDR2 is SYDVKM. Between the trimmed V and J ends, which lost 3 bases and 2 bases, there was a span of 8 bases. The CDR3 protein is CASSFEDTYEQYF. The CDR3 nucleotides are TGTGCCAGCAGTTTCGAGGATACCTACGAGCAGTACTTC. Together with reference TRBV28 and TRBJ2-7, the CDR3 gives the full variable domain: DVKVTQSSRYLVKRTGEKVFLECVQDMDHENMFWYRQDPGLGLRLIYFSYDVKMKEKGDIPEGYSVSREKKERFSLILESASTNQTSMYLCASSFEDTYEQYFGPGTRLTVT.

This clonotype was counted at least ten times. The chain couples TRBV5-5 to TRBJ2-3, with D unclear. CDR3 size: 13 residues. Germline loops: CDR1 SGHKS, CDR2 YYEKEE (reference sequence). The V gene lost 1 base and the J gene lost 2 bases, with 5 bases spanning the gap. CDR3: CASSLTITDTQYF. The CDR3, as DNA: TGTGCCAGCAGCTTGACTATCACAGATACGCAGTATTTT.

J is TRBJ1-6 and V is TRBV10-2; D unresolved. Germline lookup yields CDR1 WSHSY and CDR2 SAAADI. The CDR3 totals 11 residues. V was shortened by 2 bases and J by 12 bases, with 5 bases between the two germline ends. This CDR3 is CASSEDGPLHF. DNA for the CDR3: TGCGCCAGCAGTGAGGACGGACCCCTCCACTTT.

This clonotype turned up a few times. The gene calls are TRBV4-1 and TRBJ2-1, with 14 bases aligning to TRBD2. The CDR3 extends over 16 amino acids. Germline V lookup: CDR1 MGHRA, CDR2 YSYEKL. Losses at the gene ends were 3 bases for V and 10 bases for J; bases not matched to a gene: 8. The CDR3 sequence is CASSQMGLAGVQEQFF. For the CDR3, the DNA is TGCGCCAGCAGCCAGATGGGACTAGCGGGAGTGCAGGAGCAGTTCTTC.

On this clonotype itself: A much larger clone differs from this one at a single base, so this may be a read error. The V call is TRBV12-3 or TRBV12-4, the J call TRBJ1-3, with D possibly TRBD1 on 5 matching bases. Trimming shortened V by 2 bases and J by 4 bases, and 12 bases separated the two germline ends. The CDR3 has 15 amino acids. The CDR3 sequence is CASSLIRGPGNTIYF. In DNA form, the CDR3 reads TGTGCCAGCAGTTTAATCCGGGGCCCGGGAAACACCATATATTTT.

V gene TRBV6-1 combines with J gene TRBJ2-1; the match to TRBD2 covers 9 bases. The germline V gene has CDR1 MNHNS and CDR2 SASEGT. This CDR3 has 13 amino acids. V dropped 2 bases and J dropped 9; count of bases not matched to a gene: 2. The CDR3, as DNA: TGTGCCAGCAGTGAAAGCGGGAGGAGTGAGCAGTTCTTC. Protein sequence: CASSESGRSEQFF.

This clonotype was detected ten times or more. One end of the junction is discordant with germline, which a read error may explain. The chain employs TRBV18 and TRBJ1-3; D is undetermined. Germline lookup yields CDR1 KGHSH and CDR2 LQKENI. The CDR3 has 15 residues. In DNA form, the CDR3 reads TGTGCCAGCTCACCATCGGCTCAACCTGGGAACACCATATATTTT. Translating gives CASSPSAQPGNTIYF. Based on the CDR3 plus reference TRBV18 and TRBJ1-3, the full variable domain is NAGVMQNPRHLVRRRGQEARLRCSPMKGHSHVYWYRQLPEEGLKFMVYLQKENIIDESGMPKERFSAEFPKEGPSILRIQQVVRGDSAAYFCASSPSAQPGNTIYFGEGSWLTVV.

Only one count was recorded for this clonotype. This rearrangement joins TRBV27 to TRBJ1-5; D is undetermined. The CDR3 totals 16 residues. The V gene's germline CDR1 is MNHEY and CDR2 SMNVEV (reference sequence). The V end lost 5 bases, the J end lost 2 bases, and 16 bases lay between the germline ends. The CDR3 DNA follows: TGTGCCAGCAGTCCCTCGCGGGGTTCGGGCAATCAGCCCCAGCATTTT. This translates into CASSPSRGSGNQPQHF.

This clonotype was seen many times. V gene TRBV7-8 combines with J gene TRBJ2-5; TRBD1 aligns across 12 bases. Germline loops: CDR1 SGHVS, CDR2 FQNEAQ. This CDR3 has 16 residues. The J segment lost 7 bases and the V segment lost 3 bases, leaving 9 bases of the junction unmatched. The chain's CDR3 is CASSLGTGGERGTQYF. The CDR3 region has the DNA TGTGCCAGCAGCTTGGGGACAGGGGGCGAGAGGGGGACCCAGTACTTC. The complete variable domain, with remaining parts taken from reference TRBV7-8 and TRBJ2-5, reads GAGVSQSPRYKVAKRGQDVALRCDPISGHVSLFWYQQALGQGPEFLTYFQNEAQLDKSGLPSDRFFAERPEGSVSTLKIQRTQQEDSAVYLCASSLGTGGERGTQYFGPGTRLLVL.

This clonotype was recorded a few times. The rearrangement joins TRBV20-1 to TRBJ2-7, with TRBD2 matching over 14 bases. The CDR3 totals 15 residues. V shed 6 bases, J shed 4 bases, and the junction held 8 bases outside the gene matches. Germline-derived CDR1 and CDR2 are DFQATT and SNEGSKA (reference sequence). The DNA of the CDR3 is TGCAGTGCAAGGGGACTAGCGGGAGCATGGTACGAGCAGTACTTC. It is translated as CSARGLAGAWYEQYF.

This chain joins TRBV7-4 and TRBJ1-5; a weak D match, TRBD1 (6 bases). The V and J ends lost 5 bases and 5 bases respectively, with 22 bases between them. Germline lookup yields CDR1 SGHVT and CDR2 SQSDAQ. The CDR3 is made up of 17 amino acids. The CDR3 protein is CASSPREGRTADQPQHF. CDR3 in DNA: TGTGCCAGCAGCCCCCGGGAGGGCCGGACAGCCGATCAGCCCCAGCATTTT.

This chain joins TRBV10-1 and TRBJ2-5; D ambiguous. The CDR3 contains 13 residues. Germline CDR1 reads WNHNN; CDR2 reads SYGVQD (reference sequence). V gave up 4 bases and J gave up 5 bases, with 11 bases separating them. The DNA for the CDR3 is TGCGCCAGCAGTGCCCAGGTGGGGGAGACCCAGTACTTC. This translates into CASSAQVGETQYF.

In its sample, this clonotype was seen a few times. The chain couples TRBV11-3 to TRBJ2-5; 8 bases agree with TRBD2. CDR1 and CDR2 from the germline V gene are SGHNT and YENEEA. The CDR3 has 17 residues. The trim removed 3 bases at V and 0 bases at J, leaving 9 bases unmatched. The CDR3 sequence is CASSLWLPAGDQETQYF. CDR3 DNA sequence: TGTGCCAGCAGCTTGTGGCTCCCAGCGGGGGACCAAGAGACCCAGTACTTC.

The table lists this clonotype with many counts. V is TRBV27 and J is TRBJ1-6; 10 positions match TRBD1. Germline trimming cut 6 bases from V and 6 bases from J; bases unmatched to any gene: 2. CDR1 is MNHEY and CDR2 is SMNVEV in the germline V gene (reference sequence). The length of the CDR3 is 14 residues. CDR3 coding DNA: TGTGCCAGCAGACGGGACAGGGGTAATTCACCCCTCCACTTT. Amino acid sequence: CASRRDRGNSPLHF.

This clonotype came up a few times. The V gene is TRBV7-2, the J gene TRBJ1-2; D perhaps matches TRBD1 (6 bases). CDR1 and CDR2 (germline): SGHTA, FQGNSA. V was clipped by 5 bases and J by 4 bases, with 20 bases between them. CDR3 size: 16 residues. The CDR3 nucleotides are TGTGCCAGCAGCGCCAAAGAGGGGGAAAGGATCTATGGCTACACCTTC. It encodes CASSAKEGERIYGYTF.

This clonotype was detected many times. The chain recombines TRBV28 with TRBJ2-1, with D unclear. Per germline, CDR1 MDHEN and CDR2 SYDVKM. V gave up 7 bases and J gave up 9 bases, with 16 bases separating them. The CDR3 contains 13 residues. CDR3 coding DNA: TGTGCCAGCAACGATCGACGTAGGATTGAGCAGTTCTTC. Translating gives CASNDRRRIEQFF.

The sample holds many counts of this clonotype. V is TRBV3-1 and J is TRBJ2-5, with D tentatively TRBD1 (6 bases). Trimming cost V 4 bases and J 5 bases, with 17 bases left between them. This CDR3 region has 15 residues. Germline V gene lookup returns CDR1 LGHDT and CDR2 YNNKEL (reference sequence). The CDR3 here is CASSPPQTGKETQYF. Here the CDR3 DNA reads TGTGCCAGCAGCCCACCTCAAACAGGGAAGGAGACCCAGTACTTC.